The 27 T cell receptor beta chains reported below all come from one sample, sequenced in a study of cytomegalovirus exposure and HLA in healthy donors. The PCR ran on 60 Vbeta and 13 Jbeta primers. The protocol was immunoSEQ multiplex PCR, while the TCRdb copy is restricted to in-frame clones and leaves out a portion. In the table there are 120,000 or so clones, roughly 80% of which are singletons. The sequencing sample was made of PBMCs. The source is a man in his forties or fifties in good health and CMV-seropositive.

The rearrangement uses TRBV30 and TRBJ1-2, with D hard to call. CDR1 GTSNPN and CDR2 SVGIG come from the germline V gene (reference sequence). The V end lost 0 bases, the J end lost 7 bases, and 12 bases lay between the germline ends. The CDR3 has 13 amino acids. CDR3 coding DNA: TGTGCCTGGAGTGTACTAGATTCGGTTGGCTACACCTTC. Its protein product is CAWSVLDSVGYTF.

This clone was seen only a few times. The CDR3 protein is CASSYTPGSAWYF. For the CDR3, the DNA is TGTGCCAGCAGTTACACCCCGGGGAGCGCTTGGTACTTC. V is TRBV6-6 and J is TRBJ2-5; D possibly corresponds to TRBD2 (5 bases). Trimming pared 2 bases from V and 13 bases from J, leaving 17 bases between. Per germline, CDR1 MNHNY and CDR2 SVGAGI (reference sequence). This CDR3 has 13 residues.

The chain carries TRBV6-1 and TRBJ1-3; 8 bases match TRBD1. The CDR3 is 17 residues long. Germline lookup yields CDR1 MNHNS and CDR2 SASEGT. J gave up 2 bases and V 1 base, and 7 bases lay outside the gene matches. CDR3 region: CASSEGTQGATGNTIYF. The DNA for the CDR3 is TGTGCCAGCAGTGAAGGGACCCAGGGGGCCACTGGAAACACCATATATTTT.

This clone was detected only a few times. V is TRBV19 and J is TRBJ1-2; D gene unclear. With 10 bases removed from V and 0 bases from J, the gap between germline ends came to 12 bases. The germline V gene encodes CDR1 LNHDA and CDR2 SQIVND (reference sequence). CDR3 size: 13 residues. The CDR3 sequence is CATTRDSNYGYTF. In DNA form, the CDR3 reads TGTGCCACTACCCGGGATTCTAACTATGGCTACACCTTC. Complete variable domain (other parts from reference TRBV19 and TRBJ1-2): DGGITQSPKYLFRKEGQNVTLSCEQNLNHDAMYWYRQDPGQGLRLIYYSQIVNDFQKGDIAEGYSVSREKKESFPLTVTSAQKNPTAFYLCATTRDSNYGYTFGSGTRLTVV.

This clone appeared once. CDR3 nucleotides: TGCGCCAGCAGCCTGGATTTGGGGGGGGATGGCTACACCTTC. Translating gives CASSLDLGGDGYTF. The chain combines TRBV5-1 with TRBJ1-2, with a weak D call TRBD1 (5 bases). CDR1 is SGHRS, CDR2 YFSETQ, per germline. V lost 4 bases and J 6 bases, leaving 16 bases between the germline ends. The CDR3 contains 14 residues. The whole variable domain, filled in from reference TRBV5-1 and TRBJ1-2, reads KAGVTQTPRYLIKTRGQQVTLSCSPISGHRSVSWYQQTPGQGLQFLFEYFSETQRNKGNFPGRFSGRQFSNSRSEMNVSTLELGDSALYLCASSLDLGGDGYTFGSGTRLTVV.

The gene calls are TRBV6-1 and TRBJ2-5; D uncertain. CDR3 length: 15 amino acids. Germline V gives CDR1 MNHNS, CDR2 SASEGT. The V end lost 7 bases, the J end lost 5 bases, and 20 bases lay between the germline ends. The CDR3 sequence: CASIDLNSPAETQYF. The CDR3 DNA is TGTGCCAGCATTGATCTTAATAGCCCAGCGGAGACCCAGTACTTC.

This clone came up a few times. The CDR3 loop reads CASSPRGLGYYGYTF. CDR3 coding DNA: TGTGCCAGCAGTCCTCGAGGGTTGGGGTACTATGGCTACACCTTC. The chain employs TRBV27 and TRBJ1-2; no definite D call. The CDR3 is made up of 15 amino acids. The V and J ends lost 5 bases and 3 bases respectively, with 16 bases between them. Germline assignment: CDR1 MNHEY and CDR2 SMNVEV (reference sequence).

The chain has TRBV5-4 and TRBJ2-7, with D unresolved. Trimming removed 0 bases from V and 3 bases from J, with 10 bases in between. Germline CDR1 and CDR2: SGHNT and YYREEE (reference sequence). The CDR3 length is 14 residues. The DNA of the CDR3 is TGTGCCAGCAGCTTGGGAGGCAATAGCTACGAGCAGTACTTC. It yields the protein CASSLGGNSYEQYF.

Regarding this clone: Other DNA sequences within the sample encode an identical CDR3. The V call is TRBV19, the J call TRBJ1-2; maybe TRBD1 (6 bases). Deletions cut 3 bases from V and 4 bases from J, with 12 bases between. CDR1 and CDR2 (germline): LNHDA, SQIVND (reference sequence). This CDR3 has 14 residues. Here the CDR3 reads CASSMEAGVYGYTF. CDR3 sequence (DNA): TGTGCCAGTAGTATGGAGGCAGGGGTCTATGGCTACACCTTC.

This clone was observed a few times. The chain recombines TRBV7-2 with TRBJ2-7, with 8 bases lining up with TRBD2. There are 15 residues in the CDR3. Germline V gene data show CDR1 as SGHTA and CDR2 as FQGNSA. V shed 1 base and J 4 bases; nucleotides not matched to a gene: 6. The CDR3 DNA reads TGTGCCAGCAGCTTAGTGAGCGGGAGTTTGTACGAGCAGTACTTC. It codes for CASSLVSGSLYEQYF.

Here the CDR3 DNA reads TGCGCCAGCAGCCTTGGGGGGACAGCGAACACCGGGGAGCTGTTTTTT. Its translation is CASSLGGTANTGELFF. The chain uses TRBV5-1 and TRBJ2-2; D may be TRBD1 (7 bases). In germline, CDR1 is SGHRS, CDR2 YFSETQ. Trimming took 4 bases from V and 0 from J, leaving 13 bases between them. The CDR3 extends over 16 amino acids.

The J gene is TRBJ2-7, the V gene TRBV7-2, with TRBD2 identical over 7 bases. The length of the CDR3 is 19 residues. J gave up 5 bases and V 1 base, and 20 bases lay outside the gene matches. Germline lookup yields CDR1 SGHTA and CDR2 FQGNSA. This chain's CDR3 is CASSLGQGKIGGRSHEQYF. In DNA form, the CDR3 reads TGTGCCAGCAGCTTAGGGCAAGGGAAAATTGGCGGGAGAAGTCACGAGCAGTACTTC. The full variable domain, completed using reference TRBV7-2 and TRBJ2-7, is GAGVSQSPSNKVTEKGKDVELRCDPISGHTALYWYRQSLGQGLEFLIYFQGNSAPDKSGLPSDRFSAERTGGSVSTLTIQRTQQEDSAVYLCASSLGQGKIGGRSHEQYFGPGTRLTVT.

CDR3 coding DNA: TGCGCCAGCAGCCCAGGGACAGGGGGGTACAATGAGCAGTTCTTC. Translating it yields CASSPGTGGYNEQFF. The gene calls are TRBV4-1 and TRBJ2-1; 11 bases align to TRBD1. The germline CDR1 and CDR2 sequences are MGHRA and YSYEKL. J lost 4 bases, V lost 4 bases, and 3 bases had no gene match. The CDR3 consists of 15 residues.

The chain couples TRBV28 to TRBJ1-2; 8 positions match TRBD1. The CDR3 is 15 residues long. Trimming cost V 4 bases and J 5 bases; bases outside gene matches: 9. CDR1 is MDHEN and CDR2 is SYDVKM in the germline V gene. The CDR3 reads CASSSPDRVEYGYTF. The CDR3 DNA is TGTGCCAGCAGTTCCCCGGACAGGGTAGAATATGGCTACACCTTC.

The CDR3 DNA is TGTGCCTGCTCATTCCGGGACAGGAACACTGAAGCTTTCTTT. It yields the protein CACSFRDRNTEAFF. The V gene is TRBV30, the J gene TRBJ1-1; 7 bases agree with TRBD1. The germline V gene has CDR1 GTSNPN and CDR2 SVGIG (reference sequence). The CDR3 is 14 amino acids. The junction had 8 bases not matched to a gene; V was cut back by 6 bases and J by 1 base. The whole variable domain, remainder taken from reference TRBV30 and TRBJ1-1, is SQTIHQWPATLVQPVGSPLSLECTVEGTSNPNLYWYRQAAGRGLQLLFYSVGIGQISSEVPQNLSASRPQDRQFILSSKKLLLSDSGFYLCACSFRDRNTEAFFGQGTRLTVV.

CDR3: CASSWRDSAGRDTQYF. The CDR3 DNA sequence: TGCGCCAGCAGCTGGAGGGATAGCGCGGGGCGGGATACGCAGTATTTT. The chain employs TRBV5-1 and TRBJ2-3; a possible D gene is TRBD2 (6 bases). The length of the CDR3 is 16 residues. With 3 bases removed from V and 6 bases from J, the gap between germline ends came to 20 bases. Germline CDR1 is SGHRS and CDR2 is YFSETQ. The variable domain in full, with the rest retrieved from reference TRBV5-1 and TRBJ2-3, is KAGVTQTPRYLIKTRGQQVTLSCSPISGHRSVSWYQQTPGQGLQFLFEYFSETQRNKGNFPGRFSGRQFSNSRSEMNVSTLELGDSALYLCASSWRDSAGRDTQYFGPGTRLTVL.

The CDR3 loop is CASKSDRTNYGYTF. CDR3 bases: TGTGCCAGCAAGTCGGACAGGACAAACTATGGCTACACCTTC. The chain uses TRBV28 and TRBJ1-2; 7 bases line up with TRBD1. The CDR3 length is 14 residues. Looked up from germline, CDR1 is MDHEN and CDR2 is SYDVKM. Trimming cost V 7 bases and J 2 bases; bases outside gene matches: 7.

The V call is TRBV5-8, the J call TRBJ2-5; 8 nucleotides line up with TRBD1. Germline V gives CDR1 SGHTS, CDR2 YDEGEE. V dropped 2 bases and J dropped 1; count of bases not matched to a gene: 1. CDR3 length equals 14 residues. The DNA of the CDR3 is TGTGCCAGCAGCTTCAGGGGGCCCCAAGAGACCCAGTACTTC. This encodes CASSFRGPQETQYF.

The chain couples TRBV28 to TRBJ2-7; D not certain. The germline V and J ends were trimmed by 4 bases and 3 bases, with 10 bases remaining between them. The CDR3 consists of 13 residues. From germline, CDR1 is MDHEN and CDR2 SYDVKM. CDR3 DNA sequence: TGTGCCAGCAGTTCCTCCCCTCTCTACGAGCAGTACTTC. Translating gives CASSSSPLYEQYF.

The CDR3 loop reads CASRLGTGDNEQFF. As DNA, the CDR3 is TGTGCCAGCAGGCTCGGGACAGGGGACAATGAGCAGTTCTTC. This sequence joins TRBV7-8 and TRBJ2-1; TRBD1 aligns across 10 bases. CDR1 is SGHVS, CDR2 FQNEAQ, per germline. V was clipped by 6 bases and J by 5 bases; unmatched bases: 4. The CDR3 covers 14 residues.

The V and J genes are TRBV9 and TRBJ1-2, with D hard to call. The CDR3 consists of 13 residues. Trimming removed 0 bases from V and 2 bases from J, with 5 bases in between. CDR1 SGDLS and CDR2 YYNGEE come from the germline V gene. CDR3 sequence: CASSVESNYGYTF. CDR3 DNA sequence: TGTGCCAGCAGCGTAGAGAGCAACTATGGCTACACCTTC.

The chain is built from TRBV19 and TRBJ2-3; D is perhaps TRBD2 (5 bases). V was shortened by 8 bases and J by 0 bases, with 12 bases between the two germline ends. CDR1 and CDR2 from the germline V gene are LNHDA and SQIVND (reference sequence). The CDR3 has 14 residues. CDR3 region: CASSLATSTDTQYF. The CDR3 DNA reads as TGTGCCAGTTCCTTAGCGACTAGCACAGATACGCAGTATTTT.

This chain joins TRBV11-2 and TRBJ2-1, with 7 bases identical to TRBD2. Trimming cost V 2 bases and J 10 bases; bases outside gene matches: 5. Per germline, CDR1 SGHAT and CDR2 FQNNGV. The CDR3 is 13 residues long. The CDR3 nucleotides read TGTGCCAGCAGCTTAACTAGCGCTAGGGAGCAGTTCTTC. Translation gives CASSLTSAREQFF.

This clone came up once. V gene TRBV27 combines with J gene TRBJ2-7; D remains ambiguous. Trimming removed 4 bases at V and 0 bases at J, with 7 bases between. The CDR3 length is 13 residues. The germline V gene encodes CDR1 MNHEY and CDR2 SMNVEV (reference sequence). This chain's CDR3 is CASSSQVSYEQYF. Written as DNA, the CDR3 is TGTGCCAGCAGTTCCCAGGTCTCCTACGAGCAGTACTTC.

The V and J genes are TRBV6-1 and TRBJ2-1, with 9 bases that match TRBD2. The CDR3 extends over 13 amino acids. The J segment lost 9 bases and the V segment lost 8 bases, leaving 8 bases of the junction unmatched. The germline gives CDR1 MNHNS, CDR2 SASEGT. In DNA form, the CDR3 reads TGTGCCAGCGCGCGGGAGGGATGGGGTGAGCAGTTCTTC. As protein: CASAREGWGEQFF.

The V call is TRBV6-5, the J call TRBJ2-7; D may be TRBD1 (6 bases). The V end was cut by 5 bases, the J end by 0 bases, with 14 bases between. Germline V gives CDR1 MNHEY, CDR2 SVGAGI. The CDR3 is made up of 15 amino acids. CDR3 DNA: TGTGCCAGCAGTGGCGGACAGAAAAGCTCCTACGAGCAGTACTTC. Protein product: CASSGGQKSSYEQYF.

The genes are TRBV6-1 and TRBJ1-6, with 7 bases identical to TRBD1. The CDR3 has 14 residues. Unmatched junction bases numbered 2, after V lost 5 bases and J lost 4 bases. The germline V gene encodes CDR1 MNHNS and CDR2 SASEGT. For the CDR3, the DNA is TGTGCCAGCAGTACAGGGGAGTATAATTCACCCCTCCACTTT. Residues: CASSTGEYNSPLHF.